The 20 T cell receptor beta chains below come from one sample, sequenced in a study of blood T cell repertoires in COVID-19. Only in-frame clones appear in the TCRdb table, and some are missing; sequencing was by immunoSEQ multiplex PCR. The sample contains tens of thousands of clones, 86% of which appear only once. Sequenced material: peripheral blood. These receptor sequences come from a man aged 65 to 79 with active or convalescent COVID-19.

V usage is TRBV9 and J usage is TRBJ2-2; possible D gene TRBD2, 5 bases. V was clipped by 0 bases and J by 1 base, with 7 bases between them. The CDR3 has 15 amino acids. Germline assignment: CDR1 SGDLS and CDR2 YYNGEE. CDR3 protein: CASSVAGRNTGELFF. Written as DNA, the CDR3 is TGTGCCAGCAGCGTAGCGGGGAGGAACACCGGGGAGCTGTTTTTT.

The J gene is TRBJ2-5, the V gene TRBV4-2, with TRBD1 matching over 11 bases. The length of the CDR3 is 14 residues. Germline V lookup: CDR1 LGHNA, CDR2 YNFKEQ. Trimming removed 4 bases from V and 9 bases from J; junction bases left unmatched: 7. The DNA for the CDR3 is TGTGCCAGCAGCCCCTCGAAGGACAGGGGGCCCCAGTACTTC. Translated: CASSPSKDRGPQYF.

This clone is a singleton in its sample. The chain links TRBV11-2 to TRBJ2-1, with 7 positions matching TRBD2. Trimming at V came to 1 base and at J to 6 bases, leaving 6 bases not matched to a gene. The CDR3 runs to 15 residues. Germline CDR1 reads SGHAT; CDR2 reads FQNNGV. CDR3 bases: TGTGCCAGCAGCTTAGTGCTACTAGCGACCAATGAGCAGTTCTTC. It is translated as CASSLVLLATNEQFF.

The V gene is TRBV12-3 or TRBV12-4, the J gene TRBJ2-1; D uncertain. Trimming took off 2 bases at V and 7 bases at J, with 9 bases between the two ends. The CDR3 runs to 13 residues. The CDR3 region has the DNA TGTGCCAGCAGTTTACAGACATCTAATGAGCAGTTCTTC. Translated: CASSLQTSNEQFF.

V is TRBV7-8 and J is TRBJ1-2; 9 positions match TRBD1. Germline trimming cut 4 bases from V and 5 bases from J; bases unmatched to any gene: 2. Germline V gene sequence: CDR1 SGHVS, CDR2 FQNEAQ. The CDR3 runs 13 residues. CDR3 in amino acids: CASSSDRGYGYTF. In DNA, the CDR3 is TGTGCCAGCAGCTCAGACAGGGGGTATGGCTACACCTTC. Supplemented by reference TRBV7-8 and TRBJ1-2, the full variable domain reads GAGVSQSPRYKVAKRGQDVALRCDPISGHVSLFWYQQALGQGPEFLTYFQNEAQLDKSGLPSDRFFAERPEGSVSTLKIQRTQQEDSAVYLCASSSDRGYGYTFGSGTRLTVV.

The gene calls are TRBV6-5 and TRBJ1-1, with D unclear. Looked up from germline, CDR1 is MNHEY and CDR2 is SVGAGI. The CDR3 runs to 15 residues. V shed 4 bases and J shed 0 bases, with 12 bases lying between them. The CDR3 protein is CASSSYSFVNTEAFF. The CDR3 nucleotides are TGTGCCAGCAGTTCCTATTCTTTTGTGAACACTGAAGCTTTCTTT.

V usage is TRBV7-2 and J usage is TRBJ1-6; TRBD1 might be the D (5 bases). Germline V gives CDR1 SGHTA, CDR2 FQGNSA. This CDR3 is built from 15 residues. The V and J ends lost 0 bases and 9 bases respectively, with 12 bases between them. In nucleotides, the CDR3 is TGTGCCAGCAGCTTAGCAGGGGCGGTTTCTTCACCCCTCCACTTT. Translating gives CASSLAGAVSSPLHF.

V usage is TRBV7-2 and J usage is TRBJ1-5; 8 nucleotides line up with TRBD1. The CDR3 sequence is 14 residues long. V gave up 2 bases and J gave up 11 bases; unmatched junction bases: 8. Germline V gene lookup returns CDR1 SGHTA and CDR2 FQGNSA. The DNA of the CDR3 is TGTGCCAGCAGCTTACCGGGACAGGCGCTGTCCCAGCATTTT. This translates into CASSLPGQALSQHF.

The rearrangement joins TRBV7-9 to TRBJ2-3, with TRBD2 as a possible D gene (5 bases). From germline, CDR1 is SEHNR and CDR2 FQNEAQ (reference sequence). V was trimmed by 1 base and J by 0 bases, leaving 8 bases between them. The CDR3 length is 15 residues. The CDR3 region has the DNA TGTGCCAGCAGCTTAGGTGGACTTAGCACAGATACGCAGTATTTT. It yields the protein CASSLGGLSTDTQYF.

There are a few counts of this clone. The chain recombines TRBV7-9 with TRBJ1-2; the D is unclear. CDR3 length: 15 residues. The germline V and J ends were trimmed by 5 bases and 4 bases, with 17 bases remaining between them. Germline CDR1 is SEHNR and CDR2 is FQNEAQ (reference sequence). For the CDR3, the DNA is TGTGCCAGCAGCCTACTAGCGGGCAGCCTCTATGGCTACACCTTC. Translated: CASSLLAGSLYGYTF.

This clone is a singleton in its sample. The chain links TRBV28 to TRBJ1-4; tentative D call: TRBD1 (5 bases). There are 15 residues in the CDR3. Trimming removed 8 bases at V and 0 bases at J, with 13 bases between. Germline lookup yields CDR1 MDHEN and CDR2 SYDVKM. The CDR3 bases are TGTGCCAGCCTGAGGACACCCTCAACTAATGAAAAACTGTTTTTT. This sequence encodes CASLRTPSTNEKLFF.

This chain connects TRBV10-3 to TRBJ2-2, with 10 bases matching TRBD1. CDR3 length: 15 amino acids. V was clipped by 6 bases and J by 6 bases; unmatched bases: 7. Per germline, CDR1 ENHRY and CDR2 SYGVKD. CDR3 sequence (DNA): TGTGCCATCAGAACCGGGACAGGGGAATCCGGGGAGCTGTTTTTT. Protein: CAIRTGTGESGELFF.

The chain combines TRBV5-4 with TRBJ2-2; TRBD2 aligns across 9 bases. There are 17 residues in the CDR3. Germline loops: CDR1 SGHNT, CDR2 YYREEE (reference sequence). The V and J ends lost 10 bases and 4 bases, in that order; junction bases with no gene match: 17. The CDR3 DNA sequence: TGTGCCGCCAAATCTCGGGAAGCGGGAGGTGGCACCGGGGAGCTGTTTTTT. This translates into CAAKSREAGGGTGELFF. Filled out from reference TRBV5-4 and TRBJ2-2, the complete variable domain reads ETGVTQSPTHLIKTRGQQVTLRCSSQSGHNTVSWYQQALGQGPQFIFQYYREEENGRGNFPPRFSGLQFPNYSSELNVNALELDDSALYLCAAKSREAGGGTGELFFGEGSRLTVL.

The CDR3 loop reads CASRGSTGANYGYTF. The CDR3 DNA reads TGCGCCAGCAGGGGTTCGACAGGGGCTAACTATGGCTACACCTTC. The J gene is TRBJ1-2, the V gene TRBV5-1, with 8 bases that match TRBD1. Germline loops: CDR1 SGHRS, CDR2 YFSETQ. This CDR3 is 15 amino acids long. J lost 0 bases, V lost 5 bases, and 6 bases had no gene match. Together with reference TRBV5-1 and TRBJ1-2, the CDR3 gives the full variable domain: KAGVTQTPRYLIKTRGQQVTLSCSPISGHRSVSWYQQTPGQGLQFLFEYFSETQRNKGNFPGRFSGRQFSNSRSEMNVSTLELGDSALYLCASRGSTGANYGYTFGSGTRLTVV.

V usage is TRBV19 and J usage is TRBJ1-2, with 10 nucleotides matching TRBD1. J lost 7 bases, V lost 8 bases, and 4 bases had no gene match. This CDR3 region has 12 residues. Germline V gene lookup returns CDR1 LNHDA and CDR2 SQIVND (reference sequence). CDR3 loop: CASLTGGRGYTF. CDR3 DNA: TGTGCCAGTTTGACAGGGGGCCGTGGCTACACCTTC.

The chain recombines TRBV4-3 with TRBJ2-2; D unclear. Per germline, CDR1 LGHNA and CDR2 YSLEER. The CDR3 is 16 amino acids. V lost 0 bases and J 4 bases, leaving 12 bases between the germline ends. In nucleotides, the CDR3 is TGCGCCAGCAGCCAAGATCGAAACACACCCACCGGGGAGCTGTTTTTT. Encoded protein: CASSQDRNTPTGELFF.

The chain employs TRBV24-1 and TRBJ2-2, with unresolved D. The CDR3 contains 13 residues. V was pared by 10 bases and J by 5 bases, with 13 bases between. The germline V gene has CDR1 KGHDR and CDR2 SFDVKD. The CDR3 loop is CATPTSLTGELFF. As DNA, the CDR3 is TGTGCCACTCCCACCTCCCTAACCGGGGAGCTGTTTTTT.

The J gene is TRBJ2-3, the V gene TRBV6-6; no clear D. Germline V gives CDR1 MNHNY, CDR2 SVGAGI (reference sequence). The ends were cut back, 4 bases at V and 6 bases at J, with 14 bases in the middle. CDR3 length equals 14 residues. The DNA of the CDR3 is TGTGCCAGCAGTTCGGTCATGGGCGATGATACGCAGTATTTT. Translation gives CASSSVMGDDTQYF.

This rearrangement joins TRBV6-4 to TRBJ2-2; D is unclear. The V gene's germline CDR1 is MRHNA and CDR2 SNTAGT. The CDR3 totals 14 residues. The germline V and J ends were trimmed by 6 bases and 0 bases, with 8 bases remaining between them. CDR3 in amino acids: CASRASANTGELFF. CDR3 DNA sequence: TGTGCCAGCAGGGCTAGTGCGAACACCGGGGAGCTGTTTTTT.

CDR3 in amino acids: CASSKTGSSYNEQFF. The CDR3, as DNA: TGTGCCAGCAGTAAGACAGGGAGCTCCTACAATGAGCAGTTCTTC. This rearrangement joins TRBV2 to TRBJ2-1, with 7 bases fitting TRBD1. The length of the CDR3 is 15 residues. Germline loops: CDR1 SNHLY, CDR2 FYNNEI. J gave up 0 bases and V 5 bases, and 4 bases lay outside the gene matches.